A single sample gave rise to the 29 T cell receptor beta chains below, sequenced in a study of T cell repertoires in cytomegalovirus infection. No antigens are known for them. TCRdb re-called the reads through MiXCR, storing one row per CDR3 protein. The repertoire holds approximately 350,000 distinct CDR3 sequences, with roughly 34% as singletons. The sequencing used cultured PBMCs, collected from culture after CMV antigen stimulation. The receptors were gathered from a human donor in good health (CMV status not recorded). Some clones in this sample may be carry-over from other donors' samples.

V is TRBV20-1 and J is TRBJ2-7; 8 nucleotides align to TRBD1. This CDR3 comprises 12 residues. Losses at the gene ends were 6 bases for V and 3 bases for J; bases not matched to a gene: 4. Germline values: CDR1 DFQATT, CDR2 SNEGSKA (reference sequence). CDR3 DNA: TGCAGTGCGCGGGACAGGAACTACGAGCAGTACTTC. Its translation: CSARDRNYEQYF.

This clonotype occurred once. V and J are TRBV25-1 and TRBJ1-1, with D uncertain. V was clipped by 5 bases and J by 4 bases, with 23 bases between them. Germline CDR1 is MGHDK and CDR2 is SYGVNS. This CDR3 spans 17 amino acids. CDR3 DNA sequence: TGTGCCAGCAGTTCCCTTACCATTGACACTCACAGCACTGAAGCTTTCTTT. Translating gives CASSSLTIDTHSTEAFF.

The rearrangement joins TRBV20-1 to TRBJ1-1; TRBD1 aligns across 11 bases. Germline V gives CDR1 DFQATT, CDR2 SNEGSKA (reference sequence). Trimming took 2 bases from V and 6 from J; bases not matched to a gene: 5. The CDR3 covers 14 residues. In DNA form, the CDR3 reads TGCAGTGCTAGACCCGGACAGGGGGCCGCTGAAGCTTTCTTT. This gives the protein CSARPGQGAAEAFF.

There are a few counts of this clonotype. V and J are TRBV7-6 and TRBJ2-1; D is perhaps TRBD2 (6 bases). CDR1 is SGHVS, CDR2 FNYEAQ, per germline. The CDR3 runs 18 residues. Trimming shortened V by 1 base and J by 1 base, and 17 bases separated the two germline ends. As DNA, the CDR3 is TGTGCCAGCAGCTTAGGATCTTCTAGCGCTACATCCTACAATGAGCAGTTCTTC. It yields the protein CASSLGSSSATSYNEQFF. Complete variable domain (other parts from reference TRBV7-6 and TRBJ2-1): GAGVSQSPRYKVTKRGQDVALRCDPISGHVSLYWYRQALGQGPEFLTYFNYEAQQDKSGLPNDRFSAERPEGSISTLTIQRTEQRDSAMYRCASSLGSSSATSYNEQFFGPGTRLTVL.

The rearrangement links TRBV28 to TRBJ2-4; possible D gene TRBD1, 6 bases. V lost 2 bases to trimming and J lost 1 base, with 12 bases between them. Per germline, CDR1 MDHEN and CDR2 SYDVKM. The CDR3 has 16 residues. The CDR3 DNA reads as TGTGCCAGCAGTTTAAGTGGGCAGGGGGCCAAAAACATTCAGTACTTC. Amino acid sequence: CASSLSGQGAKNIQYF.

The chain carries TRBV6-6 and TRBJ1-2; unclear D gene. V gave up 8 bases and J gave up 2 bases, with 9 bases separating them. CDR3 length: 12 amino acids. CDR1 MNHNY and CDR2 SVGAGI come from the germline V gene (reference sequence). The CDR3 nucleotides are TGTGCCAGCTCGACGGTGAACTATGGCTACACCTTC. Translation gives CASSTVNYGYTF.

This clonotype occurred a few times. The V gene is TRBV12-5, the J gene TRBJ2-2, with D tentatively TRBD2 (6 bases). The CDR3 is 11 amino acids. Between the trimmed V and J ends, which lost 6 bases and 7 bases, there was a span of 6 bases. Germline CDR1 LGHNT, CDR2 FRNRAP. In DNA, the CDR3 is TGTGCTAGTGGGGAGGGCGGGGAGCTGTTTTTT. It specifies CASGEGGELFF.

The rearrangement joins TRBV29-1 to TRBJ2-2; tentatively, D is TRBD1 or TRBD2 (5 bases each). With 7 bases removed from V and 5 bases from J, the gap between germline ends came to 20 bases. Germline-derived CDR1 and CDR2 are SQVTM and ANQGSEA. There are 15 residues in the CDR3. The CDR3 here is CSAYRSGGSTGELFF. DNA of the CDR3: TGCAGCGCGTATCGGTCTGGGGGTAGTACCGGGGAGCTGTTTTTT.

The CDR3 DNA follows: TGTGCCACCAGCGAGGGACAGGGCGCAGATACGCAGTATTTT. This translates into CATSEGQGADTQYF. The chain is built from TRBV15 and TRBJ2-3; TRBD1 matches at 9 bases. This CDR3 has 14 residues. With V trimmed by 5 bases and J by 4 bases, 4 bases remained unmatched. Germline CDR1 and CDR2: LNHNV and YYDKDF (reference sequence).

This chain connects TRBV11-2 to TRBJ1-1; D not certain. This CDR3 is built from 14 residues. In germline, CDR1 is SGHAT, CDR2 FQNNGV. V gave up 0 bases and J gave up 2 bases, with 7 bases separating them. For the CDR3, the DNA is TGTGCCAGCAGCTTAGAGACCAGAAACACTGAAGCTTTCTTT. Its translation: CASSLETRNTEAFF.

The chain carries TRBV12-3 or TRBV12-4 and TRBJ2-1, with D tentatively TRBD2 (6 bases). V gave up 7 bases and J gave up 6 bases, with 10 bases separating them. This CDR3 has 12 residues. The CDR3 spells CASTGLRNEQFF. In DNA, the CDR3 is TGTGCCAGCACGGGACTTCGCAATGAGCAGTTCTTC.

The J gene is TRBJ2-7, the V gene TRBV7-8, with 9 positions matching TRBD1. V lost 1 base to trimming and J lost 5 bases; unmatched junction nucleotides: 9. This CDR3 is 16 amino acids long. Germline V CDR1 and CDR2: SGHVS, FQNEAQ. The CDR3 loop reads CASSLGLRDREHEQYV. As DNA, the CDR3 is TGTGCCAGCAGCTTAGGACTCCGGGACAGGGAGCACGAGCAGTACGTC.

The J gene is TRBJ2-3, the V gene TRBV7-2; D ambiguous. In germline, CDR1 is SGHTA, CDR2 FQGNSA. V lost 1 base and J lost 3, with 11 bases in between. This CDR3 region has 15 residues. The CDR3 loop is CASSLDPFPTDTQYF. Written as DNA, the CDR3 is TGTGCCAGCAGCTTAGATCCCTTTCCAACAGATACGCAGTATTTT.

This chain uses TRBV6-5 with TRBJ1-4; 7 positions match TRBD1. Per the germline V gene, CDR1 is MNHEY and CDR2 is SVGAGI. The CDR3 is made up of 16 amino acids. V dropped 6 bases and J dropped 0; count of bases not matched to a gene: 7. The CDR3 DNA reads TGTGCCAGCAGCAGGGACAGAAGGCCAACTAATGAAAAACTGTTTTTT. The encoded protein is CASSRDRRPTNEKLFF.

This clonotype was observed at least ten times. At one end the junction does not follow the germline gene, possibly because of a read error. The rearrangement uses TRBV7-8 and TRBJ2-7; TRBD2 matches 13 bases. The germline V gene has CDR1 SGHVS and CDR2 FQNEAQ. This CDR3 has 13 amino acids. The CDR3 loop is CASSGTSGIPVNF. CDR3 bases: TGTGCCAGCAGCGGGACTAGCGGGATCCCGGTGAACTTC.

With respect to this clonotype: This clone may be a read error of a much larger clone one base away. The chain joins TRBV5-6 to TRBJ2-1, with D unclear. Trimming left V 2 bases short and J 5 bases short, with 5 bases between. CDR3 length equals 12 residues. The germline gives CDR1 SGHDT, CDR2 YYEEEE. CDR3 sequence: CASSFGDNEQFF. In DNA form, the CDR3 reads TGTGCCAGCAGCTTTGGGGACAATGAGCAGTTCTTC.

The rearrangement links TRBV28 to TRBJ2-5, with TRBD1 matching 11 bases. V shed 4 bases and J 5 bases; nucleotides not matched to a gene: 6. Germline V gene sequence: CDR1 MDHEN, CDR2 SYDVKM. This CDR3 comprises 15 residues. The CDR3 reads CASSSGGQGEETQYF. The CDR3, as DNA: TGTGCCAGCAGTTCAGGGGGACAGGGGGAGGAGACCCAGTACTTC.

This clonotype was observed at least ten times. The rearrangement joins TRBV6-1 to TRBJ1-1, with TRBD1 as a possible D gene (5 bases). The length of the CDR3 is 17 residues. From germline, CDR1 is MNHNS and CDR2 SASEGT. V lost 6 bases to trimming and J lost 5 bases, with 25 bases between them. This CDR3 reads CASRPTTAAGGSTEAFF. CDR3 bases: TGTGCCAGCAGACCTACGACCGCGGCGGGGGGAAGTACTGAAGCTTTCTTT.

The J gene is TRBJ2-1, the V gene TRBV15; D uncertain. The germline V gene encodes CDR1 LNHNV and CDR2 YYDKDF (reference sequence). V lost 5 bases to trimming and J lost 2 bases, with 10 bases between them. This CDR3 comprises 14 residues. The CDR3 DNA reads as TGTGCCACCAGCGGGCCAGACGCCTACAATGAGCAGTTCTTC. This translates into CATSGPDAYNEQFF.

The CDR3 protein is CASLGGTGASYEQYV. The CDR3, as DNA: TGCGCCAGCCTTGGGGGGACAGGGGCCTCCTACGAGCAGTACGTC. The rearrangement joins TRBV5-1 to TRBJ2-7, with 10 bases aligning to TRBD1. This CDR3 has 15 residues. Germline V gene sequence: CDR1 SGHRS, CDR2 YFSETQ. The J segment lost 0 bases and the V segment lost 7 bases, leaving 7 bases of the junction unmatched.

This clonotype showed up just a few times. The chain uses TRBV7-6 and TRBJ2-7, with 10 nucleotides matching TRBD2. The CDR3 is 16 amino acids. V was clipped by 5 bases and J by 0 bases; unmatched bases: 7. Germline lookup yields CDR1 SGHVS and CDR2 FNYEAQ. The CDR3: CASSRETSGFSYEQYV. The CDR3 DNA sequence: TGTGCCAGCAGCCGTGAGACTAGCGGGTTCTCCTACGAGCAGTACGTC.

The chain carries TRBV20-1 and TRBJ1-5; D uncertain. V lost 3 bases and J 4 bases, leaving 7 bases between the germline ends. Per the germline V gene, CDR1 is DFQATT and CDR2 is SNEGSKA (reference sequence). The CDR3 contains 12 residues. This CDR3 reads CSASSGNQPQHF. CDR3 in DNA: TGCAGTGCTAGTTCTGGGAATCAGCCCCAGCATTTT.

This clonotype was detected a few times. The rearrangement joins TRBV7-8 to TRBJ2-1; 10 positions match TRBD2. The CDR3 covers 17 residues. The V and J ends lost 0 bases and 5 bases, in that order; junction bases with no gene match: 7. Germline-derived CDR1 and CDR2 are SGHVS and FQNEAQ. This CDR3 is CASSLAVLAGSNNEQFF. The DNA for the CDR3 is TGTGCCAGCAGCTTAGCGGTACTAGCGGGATCAAACAATGAGCAGTTCTTC.

The chain couples TRBV7-2 to TRBJ2-2; 8 nucleotides align to TRBD2. V dropped 5 bases and J dropped 4; count of bases not matched to a gene: 9. The CDR3 spans 16 residues. Germline CDR1 reads SGHTA; CDR2 reads FQGNSA. CDR3 sequence reads: CASSRGGPLGTGELFF. CDR3 sequence (DNA): TGTGCCAGCAGCCGGGGGGGTCCCCTTGGCACCGGGGAGCTGTTTTTT.

The chain links TRBV10-3 to TRBJ2-3; a weak D match, TRBD2 (5 bases). Germline CDR1 is ENHRY and CDR2 is SYGVKD. This CDR3 has 15 amino acids. V shed 7 bases and J shed 4 bases, with 18 bases lying between them. For the CDR3, the DNA is TGTGCCATCACCCCCAACGGTTCTAGCCCAGATACGCAGTATTTT. Translation: CAITPNGSSPDTQYF.

This clonotype occurred a few times. In nucleotides, the CDR3 is TGTGCCAGCAGCCCTACCCGGGTGGAGCTGGGCACAGATACGCAGTATTTT. Translated, it gives CASSPTRVELGTDTQYF. V is TRBV7-2 and J is TRBJ2-3; D is ambiguous. Germline V gene data show CDR1 as SGHTA and CDR2 as FQGNSA. CDR3 length: 17 residues. The V end lost 5 bases, the J end lost 1 base, and 19 bases lay between the germline ends. Variable domain in full (rest from reference TRBV7-2 and TRBJ2-3): GAGVSQSPSNKVTEKGKDVELRCDPISGHTALYWYRQSLGQGLEFLIYFQGNSAPDKSGLPSDRFSAERTGGSVSTLTIQRTQQEDSAVYLCASSPTRVELGTDTQYFGPGTRLTVL.

The J gene is TRBJ2-1, the V gene TRBV7-3; D possibly corresponds to TRBD2 (6 bases). The germline V and J ends were trimmed by 5 bases and 9 bases, with 14 bases remaining between them. The CDR3 spans 13 residues. Germline values: CDR1 SGHTA, CDR2 FQGTGA. For the CDR3, the DNA is TGTGCCAGCAGCCCCTTCGGGAGCGGTGAGCAGTTCTTC. Its translation: CASSPFGSGEQFF.

The chain joins TRBV15 to TRBJ2-5; the D gene is possibly TRBD1 (6 bases). Per the germline V gene, CDR1 is LNHNV and CDR2 is YYDKDF (reference sequence). The ends were cut back, 4 bases at V and 4 bases at J, with 16 bases in the middle. The CDR3 loop spans 15 amino acids. CDR3 sequence: CATSKSTGMGETQYF. CDR3 nucleotides: TGTGCCACCAGCAAATCAACAGGGATGGGAGAGACCCAGTACTTC.

V and J are TRBV7-9 and TRBJ2-1; 7 bases agree with TRBD1. The CDR3 runs 15 residues. With V trimmed by 5 bases and J by 2 bases, 6 bases remained unmatched. Per germline, CDR1 SEHNR and CDR2 FQNEAQ (reference sequence). The CDR3 protein is CASSPVTGPYNEQFF. The CDR3 region has the DNA TGTGCCAGCAGCCCGGTGACAGGGCCCTACAATGAGCAGTTCTTC.